Included here is one TCR beta chain sequence, with context. The CDR3 covers 13 residues. Trimming cost V 4 bases and J 2 bases, with 9 bases left between them. Germline V gives CDR1 SGHTA, CDR2 FQGTGA. Some clones are missing from TCRdb's copy, which holds only in-frame ones; the method was immunoSEQ multiplex PCR. The sample carries over 75,000 clones, approximately 94% recorded once. The sample originates from a study of OX40 agonist ivuxolimab in advanced cancers. Study-level information: Patient treatment consisted of intravenous ivuxolimab administration every 2 weeks at 0.01 to 10 mg/kg.

The clonotype comes from an adult with an advanced solid tumor such as melanoma, head and neck, liver or kidney cancer. V gene TRBV7-3 combines with J gene TRBJ2-7; D not certain. The source was CD4+ or CD8+ T cells sorted from blood, collected in a trial of the OX40 agonist ivuxolimab. The CDR3 nucleotides read TGTGCCAGCAGCTCCGGACCTACCTACGAGCAGTACTTC. It codes for CASSSGPTYEQYF.